This passage covers 22 T cell receptor beta chains from one sample sequenced in a study of blood T cell repertoires in COVID-19. The protocol was immunoSEQ multiplex PCR, while the TCRdb copy is restricted to in-frame clones and leaves out a portion. The table shows 90,000 to 150,000 clones, with roughly four fifths occurring only once. The source material was peripheral blood. The source of these receptors is a man aged 50 to 59 with acute or convalescent COVID-19.

The chain has TRBV14 and TRBJ2-3; a weak D match, TRBD2 (6 bases). V shed 8 bases and J shed 4 bases, with 19 bases lying between them. The length of the CDR3 is 15 residues. The germline gives CDR1 SGHDN, CDR2 FVKESK. CDR3 sequence reads: CASQITDYLSDTQYF. The CDR3 region has the DNA TGTGCCAGCCAAATCACGGACTACTTATCAGATACGCAGTATTTT.

This clone was counted between two and nine times. The chain joins TRBV5-4 to TRBJ1-5; possible D gene TRBD1, 5 bases. V was clipped by 0 bases and J by 11 bases, with 9 bases between them. Germline V gene data show CDR1 as SGHNT and CDR2 as YYREEE (reference sequence). The CDR3 extends over 12 amino acids. The CDR3 loop is CASSLGEGAQHF. In DNA form, the CDR3 reads TGTGCCAGCAGCTTGGGGGAAGGGGCCCAGCATTTT.

The V gene is TRBV27, the J gene TRBJ1-1; TRBD1 aligns across 8 bases. CDR3 length equals 12 residues. J was trimmed by 9 bases and V by 5 bases; bases with no gene match: 5. CDR1 is MNHEY, CDR2 SMNVEV, per germline (reference sequence). CDR3 DNA: TGTGCCAGCAGTATACAGGGGGGGCAAGCTTTCTTT. Amino acid sequence: CASSIQGGQAFF.

This clone was picked up one time. J is TRBJ2-1 and V is TRBV5-5, with D perhaps matching TRBD2 (5 bases). This CDR3 has 15 residues. CDR1 SGHKS and CDR2 YYEKEE come from the germline V gene (reference sequence). Trimming left V 0 bases short and J 7 bases short, with 14 bases between. The CDR3 DNA follows: TGTGCCAGCAGCTTGGAACCTAGGCCGGGAAATGAGCAGTTCTTC. Translation gives CASSLEPRPGNEQFF.

The V and J genes are TRBV7-2 and TRBJ1-3, with D uncertain. The ends were cut back, 2 bases at V and 0 bases at J, with 5 bases in the middle. Germline lookup yields CDR1 SGHTA and CDR2 FQGNSA. The CDR3 runs 14 residues. In DNA, the CDR3 is TGTGCCAGCAGCTTAAGCTTCTCTGGAAACACCATATATTTT. It is translated as CASSLSFSGNTIYF.

This clone appeared a single time. The genes are TRBV5-1 and TRBJ2-2, with 7 bases identical to TRBD2. Trimming took 3 bases from V and 2 from J; bases not matched to a gene: 4. The CDR3 loop spans 15 amino acids. Germline V gives CDR1 SGHRS, CDR2 YFSETQ. Here the CDR3 reads CASSSGGFNTGELFF. The CDR3 bases are TGCGCCAGCAGCTCGGGGGGTTTTAACACCGGGGAGCTGTTTTTT.

This clone was found a few times. The chain is built from TRBV7-8 and TRBJ1-2; D might be TRBD1 (6 bases). Trimming stripped 4 bases from V and 7 bases from J, with 22 bases between. This CDR3 is 16 amino acids long. The germline CDR1 and CDR2 sequences are SGHVS and FQNEAQ. This CDR3 is CASSSSTRDMGAGYTF. The DNA of the CDR3 is TGTGCCAGCAGCTCTAGTACCCGGGACATGGGGGCTGGCTACACCTTC. Together with reference TRBV7-8 and TRBJ1-2, the CDR3 gives the full variable domain: GAGVSQSPRYKVAKRGQDVALRCDPISGHVSLFWYQQALGQGPEFLTYFQNEAQLDKSGLPSDRFFAERPEGSVSTLKIQRTQQEDSAVYLCASSSSTRDMGAGYTFGSGTRLTVV.

The chain has TRBV6-1 and TRBJ1-5, with 8 bases matching TRBD1. The length of the CDR3 is 17 residues. Losses at the gene ends were 4 bases for V and 0 bases for J; bases not matched to a gene: 8. Germline V gene lookup returns CDR1 MNHNS and CDR2 SASEGT. The CDR3 nucleotides read TGTGCCAGCAGTGCCCGGGACAGGAGATATAGCAATCAGCCCCAGCATTTT. Translation: CASSARDRRYSNQPQHF.

This chain uses TRBV11-2 with TRBJ1-4, with 10 bases matching TRBD1. This CDR3 has 13 amino acids. CDR1 is SGHAT and CDR2 is FQNNGV in the germline V gene. V was clipped by 7 bases and J by 5 bases; unmatched bases: 1. CDR3 region: CASTGQGNEKLFF. In DNA form, the CDR3 reads TGTGCCAGCACGGGACAGGGGAATGAAAAACTGTTTTTT.

The J gene is TRBJ1-1, the V gene TRBV10-3; D is unclear. The CDR3 sequence is 13 residues long. Looked up from germline, CDR1 is ENHRY and CDR2 is SYGVKD. Trimming cost V 6 bases and J 1 base, with 9 bases left between them. Here the CDR3 reads CAISRETNTEAFF. In DNA, the CDR3 is TGTGCCATCAGCCGGGAGACGAACACTGAAGCTTTCTTT.

This rearrangement joins TRBV3-1 (or the pseudogene TRBV3-2) to TRBJ2-1; TRBD2 matches 13 bases. This CDR3 spans 17 amino acids. Germline assignment: CDR1 LGHDT and CDR2 YNNKEL (reference sequence). V trimming: 3 bases; J trimming: 4 bases; junction bases outside the gene matches: 6. CDR3 sequence: CASSQLRTSGSYNEQFF. The CDR3 nucleotides read TGTGCCAGCAGCCAGTTGAGGACTAGCGGGAGTTACAATGAGCAGTTCTTC.

V usage is TRBV7-8 and J usage is TRBJ2-2, with D perhaps TRBD2 (5 bases). V was pared by 3 bases and J by 6 bases, with 14 bases between. The CDR3 spans 15 residues. CDR1 and CDR2 (germline): SGHVS, FQNEAQ. CDR3 bases: TGTGCCAGCAGCTTTAGCGAAGGCTTCGCCGGGGAGCTGTTTTTT. This sequence encodes CASSFSEGFAGELFF.

The chain has TRBV19 and TRBJ1-5, with TRBD1 matching over 8 bases. This CDR3 has 14 amino acids. V dropped 4 bases and J dropped 4; count of bases not matched to a gene: 3. Germline loops: CDR1 LNHDA, CDR2 SQIVND (reference sequence). The CDR3 is CASSRTGTNQPQHF. In DNA form, the CDR3 reads TGTGCCAGTAGTAGGACAGGGACAAATCAGCCCCAGCATTTT.

V and J are TRBV19 and TRBJ2-7; 8 bases agree with TRBD1. The CDR3 spans 12 residues. From germline, CDR1 is LNHDA and CDR2 SQIVND (reference sequence). Trimming cost V 8 bases and J 5 bases; bases outside gene matches: 5. The CDR3 DNA is TGTGCCAGTCTTGGACAGGGCCACGAGCAGTACTTC. Amino acid sequence: CASLGQGHEQYF.

This clone was seen only once. V is TRBV24-1 and J is TRBJ2-1; 8 bases match TRBD2. This CDR3 is 17 amino acids long. Trimming removed 4 bases from V and 6 bases from J; junction bases left unmatched: 13. Germline V gives CDR1 KGHDR, CDR2 SFDVKD. CDR3 coding DNA: TGTGCCACCAGTGACCCCCGGGGAGCGGGAGTTCGCAATGAGCAGTTCTTC. It encodes CATSDPRGAGVRNEQFF.

The V gene is TRBV3-1 (or the pseudogene TRBV3-2), the J gene TRBJ1-1; tentative D call: TRBD1 (6 bases). CDR1 and CDR2 from the germline V gene are LGHDT and YNNKEL (reference sequence). The CDR3 runs 14 residues. V was shortened by 4 bases and J by 7 bases, with 16 bases between the two germline ends. In nucleotides, the CDR3 is TGTGCCAGCAGCCGAACAGGGTTTAGGGTTGAAGCTTTCTTT. Its translation: CASSRTGFRVEAFF.

About this clone: Other DNA sequences in the same sample also yield this CDR3. The chain recombines TRBV3-1 (or the pseudogene TRBV3-2) with TRBJ2-5, with D hard to call. The V gene's germline CDR1 is LGHDT and CDR2 YNNKEL (reference sequence). The germline V and J ends were trimmed by 0 bases and 0 bases, with 8 bases remaining between them. This CDR3 region has 15 residues. The CDR3 DNA is TGTGCCAGCAGCCAAGATGGCAGGTACCAAGAGACCCAGTACTTC. It translates to CASSQDGRYQETQYF.

The rearrangement joins TRBV29-1 to TRBJ1-3, with 8 bases aligning to TRBD1. The V gene end was trimmed by 5 bases and the J gene end by 2 bases; junction bases not matched to a gene: 11. Germline assignment: CDR1 SQVTM and CDR2 ANQGSEA. The length of the CDR3 is 16 residues. In nucleotides, the CDR3 is TGCAGCGTTACAGAGGGCAGGGGGCTTCCTGGAAACACCATATATTTT. Translating it yields CSVTEGRGLPGNTIYF.

A few counts support this clone. The chain couples TRBV5-1 to TRBJ2-7, with 9 bases fitting TRBD2. J lost 1 base, V lost 4 bases, and 6 bases had no gene match. Germline CDR1 is SGHRS and CDR2 is YFSETQ. The CDR3 extends over 15 amino acids. Here the CDR3 DNA reads TGCGCCAGCAGCACCCTAGCGGGGAGTTCCTACGAGCAGTACTTC. This translates into CASSTLAGSSYEQYF. The full variable domain, its missing parts supplied by reference TRBV5-1 and TRBJ2-7, is KAGVTQTPRYLIKTRGQQVTLSCSPISGHRSVSWYQQTPGQGLQFLFEYFSETQRNKGNFPGRFSGRQFSNSRSEMNVSTLELGDSALYLCASSTLAGSSYEQYFGPGTRLTVT.

V usage is TRBV18 and J usage is TRBJ2-3, with D possibly being TRBD2 (5 bases). This CDR3 is 13 amino acids long. Germline V CDR1 and CDR2: KGHSH, LQKENI. The V end lost 2 bases, the J end lost 6 bases, and 9 bases lay between the germline ends. The CDR3 reads CASSPALADTQYF. For the CDR3, the DNA is TGTGCCAGCTCACCAGCGCTAGCCGATACGCAGTATTTT.

This clone has only one observation. The chain couples TRBV28 to TRBJ2-1; no clear D. The CDR3 loop spans 15 amino acids. CDR1 MDHEN and CDR2 SYDVKM come from the germline V gene. The V end lost 5 bases, the J end lost 1 base, and 12 bases lay between the germline ends. The CDR3 here is CASSARVSSYNEQFF. The DNA for the CDR3 is TGTGCCAGCAGTGCGAGAGTTAGTTCCTACAATGAGCAGTTCTTC.

The genes are TRBV11-3 and TRBJ1-1; weak D call: TRBD1 (5 bases). The V end lost 5 bases, the J end lost 1 base, and 11 bases lay between the germline ends. Per the germline V gene, CDR1 is SGHNT and CDR2 is YENEEA. The CDR3 has 14 amino acids. In nucleotides, the CDR3 is TGTGCCAGCAGCCCGATCAGGGAGAACACTGAAGCTTTCTTT. This sequence encodes CASSPIRENTEAFF. Combining the CDR3 with reference TRBV11-3 and TRBJ1-1 gives the whole variable domain EAGVVQSPRYKIIEKKQPVAFWCNPISGHNTLYWYLQNLGQGPELLIRYENEEAVDDSQLPKDRFSAERLKGVDSTLKIQPAELGDSAVYLCASSPIRENTEAFFGQGTRLTVV.